A selection of T cell receptor beta chains follows, all from one sample in a study of shared clonotypes between healthy human individuals. Clones were read by immunoSEQ multiplex PCR, and TCRdb kept only the in-frame ones, dropping some. The data contain about 530,000 clones, about three quarters of them singletons. The sequenced sample consisted of PBMCs. Receptors originate from a woman between 40 and 50 years old in good health. Some clones in this sample may be carry-over from other donors' samples. Each CDR3 is given with its conserved first and last residue. A D gene is named only where the DNA matches it firmly. Clone size is given for some rows only: seen once, a few or many times, or a class if the clone is expanded.

j_call,d_call,clone_size,v_call,cdr3_aa,cdr3_nt
TRBJ2-7,NA,NA,TRBV10-3,CAISEGIGRGPRDEQYF,TGTGCCATCAGTGAAGGGATCGGGAGGGGGCCGAGGGACGAGCAGTACTTC
TRBJ2-1,TRBD1,NA,TRBV7-3,CASSLPGQGYNEQFF,TGTGCCAGCAGCTTACCAGGACAGGGTTACAATGAGCAGTTCTTC
TRBJ1-1,NA,NA,TRBV5-4,CASSLAGPTEAFF,TGTGCCAGCAGCTTGGCCGGACCGACTGAAGCTTTCTTT
TRBJ1-1,NA,NA,TRBV12-5,CASGFGWGRTKNTEAFF,TGTGCTAGTGGTTTTGGCTGGGGGAGGACTAAGAACACTGAAGCTTTCTTT
TRBJ2-2,NA,once,TRBV6-1,CASSEIVGRRTGELFF,TGTGCCAGCAGTGAAATTGTCGGGAGAAGGACCGGGGAGCTGTTTTTT
TRBJ1-1,NA,NA,TRBV6-1,CASSLGPNTEAFF,TGTGCCAGCAGTCTGGGACCGAACACTGAAGCTTTCTTT
TRBJ2-2,NA,NA,TRBV6-1,CASSELRGASGTGELFF,TGTGCCAGCAGTGAACTGAGGGGCGCTTCGGGCACCGGGGAGCTGTTTTTT
TRBJ1-1,TRBD1,few,TRBV2,CASSGDRGEAFF,TGTGCCAGCAGTGGGGACAGGGGAGAAGCTTTCTTT
TRBJ1-2,NA,NA,TRBV7-2,CASSLAPGRSGGYTF,TGTGCCAGCAGCTTAGCGCCGGGACGCTCCGGGGGCTACACCTTC
TRBJ2-1,NA,NA,TRBV19,CASSIASYWWTGGMGTSGYNEQFF,TGTGCCAGTAGTATAGCTTCTTATTGGTGGACAGGGGGCATGGGGACTAGCGGTTACAATGAGCAGTTCTTC
TRBJ1-1,TRBD1,few,TRBV7-9,CASSLEQGAYTEAFF,TGTGCCAGCAGCTTAGAACAGGGGGCGTACACTGAAGCTTTCTTT
TRBJ2-7,TRBD2,NA,TRBV2,CASRLAGTYEQYF,TGTGCCAGCAGACTAGCGGGGACCTACGAGCAGTACTTC
TRBJ1-2,NA,NA,TRBV28,CASGHRDYGYTF,TGTGCCAGCGGGCACAGGGACTATGGCTACACCTTC
TRBJ2-2,TRBD2,NA,TRBV5-1,CASSLRSSGRRELFF,TGCGCCAGCAGCTTGAGGTCTAGCGGCAGGCGGGAGCTGTTTTTT
TRBJ2-2,TRBD1,few,TRBV19,CASSTPGQGARSTGELFF,TGTGCCAGTAGTACCCCCGGACAGGGGGCGAGGAGCACCGGGGAGCTGTTTTTT
TRBJ1-2,TRBD1,NA,TRBV12-5,CASARDRAYGYTF,TGTGCTAGTGCCCGGGACAGGGCTTATGGCTACACCTTC
TRBJ2-7,NA,NA,TRBV27,CASSPRTFGMGEQYF,TGTGCCAGCAGTCCCCGGACCTTCGGGATGGGCGAGCAGTACTTC
TRBJ1-2,NA,NA,TRBV5-4,CASSLLSGYGYTF,TGTGCCAGCAGCTTGTTGTCAGGGTATGGCTACACCTTC
TRBJ2-7,NA,once,TRBV6-6,CASRQAGVHEQYF,TGTGCCAGCAGGCAGGCAGGGGTCCACGAGCAGTACTTC
TRBJ2-2,TRBD1,NA,TRBV5-6,CASSLRRDRGFTGELFF,TGTGCCAGCAGCTTGCGTCGGGACAGGGGCTTCACCGGGGAGCTGTTTTTT
TRBJ2-7,NA,NA,TRBV5-4,CASSLGLVNTYEQYF,TGTGCCAGCAGCTTGGGGCTAGTAAATACCTACGAGCAGTACTTC
TRBJ2-4,NA,NA,TRBV4-1,CASSQDYAGVAKNIQYF,TGCGCCAGCAGCCAAGATTACGCAGGAGTAGCCAAAAACATTCAGTACTTC
TRBJ2-3,NA,few,TRBV18,CASSPMGGADTQYF,TGTGCCAGCTCACCTATGGGGGGCGCAGATACGCAGTATTTT
TRBJ2-3,TRBD1,NA,TRBV18,CASSPPGQGRTDTQYF,TGTGCCAGCTCACCACCGGGACAGGGTCGTACAGATACGCAGTATTTT
TRBJ2-1,NA,NA,TRBV7-3,CASSPTGTRYNEQFF,TGTGCCAGCAGCCCAACGGGGACTCGTTACAATGAGCAGTTCTTC
TRBJ2-5,NA,once,TRBV28,CASSLGGWAQETQYF,TGTGCCAGCAGTTTGGGTGGATGGGCGCAGGAGACCCAGTACTTC
TRBJ1-3,NA,few,TRBV6-1,CASSEAYSGNTIYF,TGTGCCAGCAGTGAAGCCTACTCTGGAAACACCATATATTTT
TRBJ1-1,NA,many,TRBV2,CASSDQGMNTEAFF,TGTGCCAGCAGTGATCAAGGGATGAACACTGAAGCTTTCTTT
TRBJ1-5,NA,NA,TRBV10-3,CAISESGTHNQPQHF,TGTGCCATCAGTGAGTCTGGCACCCACAATCAGCCCCAGCATTTT
TRBJ2-7,TRBD2,NA,TRBV28,CASRGSSGRINEQYF,TGTGCCAGCAGGGGGTCTAGCGGGAGGATCAACGAGCAGTACTTC
TRBJ2-3,TRBD1,NA,TRBV7-2,CASSKDRGRVDTQYF,TGTGCCAGCAGCAAGGACAGGGGGAGGGTGGATACGCAGTATTTT
TRBJ2-1,NA,NA,TRBV7-3,CASSPTRQGGNEQFF,TGTGCCAGCAGCCCCACCCGGCAGGGTGGGAATGAGCAGTTCTTC
TRBJ2-1,TRBD1,NA,TRBV11-2,CASSSTGQGGYNEQFF,TGTGCCAGCAGCTCCACCGGACAGGGGGGTTACAATGAGCAGTTCTTC
TRBJ2-7,NA,once,TRBV5-1,CASSSGNGRYYEQYF,TGCGCCAGCAGCTCGGGCAACGGTAGATACTACGAGCAGTACTTC
TRBJ1-2,TRBD1,NA,TRBV2,CASSERTGEGYGYTF,TGTGCCAGCAGTGAAAGGACAGGAGAGGGCTATGGCTACACCTTC
TRBJ2-3,NA,NA,TRBV7-9,CASSLAQDTQYF,TGTGCCAGCAGCTTAGCCCAAGATACGCAGTATTTT
TRBJ2-7,NA,NA,TRBV11-2,CASSLMADYDEQYF,TGTGCCAGCAGCTTAATGGCGGATTACGACGAGCAGTACTTC
TRBJ1-2,TRBD1,NA,TRBV2,CASSERQGSNYGYTF,TGTGCCAGCAGCGAAAGACAGGGCTCTAACTATGGCTACACCTTC
TRBJ2-1,TRBD2,NA,TRBV11-1,CASSLATGGRADVEQFF,TGTGCCAGCAGCTTAGCGACCGGCGGGAGGGCCGATGTTGAGCAGTTCTTC
TRBJ2-5,TRBD1,NA,TRBV9,CASSPQGATQETQYF,TGTGCCAGCAGCCCTCAGGGGGCTACCCAAGAGACCCAGTACTTC
TRBJ2-7,TRBD2,once,TRBV19,CASSTPSGAIIEQYF,TGTGCCAGTAGTACTCCTAGCGGGGCCATTATAGAGCAGTACTTC